This TCR beta chain stems from a study of graft-versus-host responses after intestinal transplantation. Study-wide results and caveats: HvG clone declines early post-transplant were associated with peak circulating GvH levels.

Sequencing was performed with immunoSEQ multiplex PCR; in TCRdb, only in-frame clones are kept and a portion is missing. The table has tens of thousands of clones, almost 85% seen once; the top ten hold over 0.75%. This CDR3 spans 14 amino acids. Trimming took off 3 bases at V and 0 bases at J, with 6 bases between the two ends. Germline V lookup: CDR1 MGHDK, CDR2 SYGVNS. A note on this clone: What it binds is unknown.

The material sequenced was unstimulated CD8+ T cells sorted from spleen or lymph node cells, taken before transplant. The TCR originated in a human donor who was the organ donor for an intestinal transplant. V is TRBV25-1 and J is TRBJ2-1, with no clear D. The CDR3 nucleotides are TGTGCCAGCAGTGAGAGGAGCTCCTACAATGAGCAGTTCTTC. It encodes CASSERSSYNEQFF.